The TCR beta chain under discussion was sequenced for a study of response to subunit inactivated influenza vaccine. Whole-study results and caveats: Few new T cells, the authors suggested, are recruited by each seasonal influenza vaccination.

In the case of this clonotype: Its antigen is unknown.

Germline CDR1 and CDR2: DFQATT and SNEGSKA (reference sequence). The CDR3 loop spans 14 amino acids. The ends were cut back, 6 bases at V and 0 bases at J, with 14 bases in the middle. TCRdb independently ran MiXCR on the RT-PCR reads; one entry per CDR3 protein. In the table there are approximately 700,000 distinct CDR3 sequences, about 15% of which are singletons. This sequence originates from a man aged 50 to 60 who received an inactivated influenza vaccine. The J gene is TRBJ1-1, the V gene TRBV20-1; no reliable D call. The input for sequencing was PBMCs from blood, taken around 15 days before vaccination. This chain's CDR3 is CSAQIGPMNTEAFF. The CDR3 coding sequence is TGCAGTGCACAGATTGGACCCATGAACACTGAAGCTTTCTTT.